A single sample gave rise to the 8 T cell receptor beta chains below, sequenced in a study of blood T cell repertoires in COVID-19. Only in-frame clones appear in the TCRdb table, and some are missing; sequencing was by immunoSEQ multiplex PCR. Found here are a few hundred thousand clones, roughly 84% of them singletons; the top ten hold 15% to 18%. Input material: peripheral blood. These receptors all stem from a person aged 70 to 85 with COVID-19, enrolled during active disease.

The CDR3 DNA follows: TGTGCCAGCAGCGCCCCCGGGACAGGGGGCCTCGGGACCCAGTACTTC. Translated: CASSAPGTGGLGTQYF. This sequence joins TRBV7-2 and TRBJ2-5; 12 bases fit TRBD1. This CDR3 region has 16 residues. The J segment lost 7 bases and the V segment lost 5 bases, leaving 11 bases of the junction unmatched. Germline V gene sequence: CDR1 SGHTA, CDR2 FQGNSA.

This chain connects TRBV5-6 to TRBJ2-1; 8 bases are a match to TRBD1. The CDR3 is 14 amino acids. Germline V gene data show CDR1 as SGHDT and CDR2 as YYEEEE. V lost 4 bases and J lost 3; bases outside the gene matches: 3. CDR3 sequence reads: CASSPTGDYNEQFF. CDR3 nucleotides: TGTGCCAGCAGCCCGACAGGGGACTACAATGAGCAGTTCTTC.

The CDR3 protein is CASSLRQGETEAFF. CDR3 bases: TGTGCCAGCTCACTACGACAGGGAGAAACTGAAGCTTTCTTT. The V gene is TRBV18, the J gene TRBJ1-1; 7 bases map to TRBD1. The junction had 7 bases not matched to a gene; V was cut back by 4 bases and J by 5 bases. This CDR3 has 14 amino acids. Germline assignment: CDR1 KGHSH and CDR2 LQKENI. Full variable domain (remainder filled in from reference TRBV18 and TRBJ1-1): NAGVMQNPRHLVRRRGQEARLRCSPMKGHSHVYWYRQLPEEGLKFMVYLQKENIIDESGMPKERFSAEFPKEGPSILRIQQVVRGDSAAYFCASSLRQGETEAFFGQGTRLTVV.

This rearrangement joins TRBV30 to TRBJ2-7, with D perhaps TRBD2 (5 bases). Per the germline V gene, CDR1 is GTSNPN and CDR2 is SVGIG (reference sequence). This CDR3 region has 14 residues. Trimming removed 4 bases at V and 4 bases at J, with 17 bases between. CDR3 nucleotides: TGTGCCTGGACCGAGAAGCGGACCACATACGAGCAGTACTTC. This sequence encodes CAWTEKRTTYEQYF.

This clone turned up a few times. The J gene is TRBJ1-5, the V gene TRBV5-6, with no clear D. Trimming stripped 0 bases from V and 8 bases from J, with 12 bases between. The CDR3 has 14 residues. CDR1 is SGHDT, CDR2 YYEEEE, per germline. The CDR3 region has the DNA TGTGCCAGCAGCTTGGCCGGGGTGGGTAAGCCCCAGCATTTT. This translates into CASSLAGVGKPQHF. The full variable domain, in which reference TRBV5-6 and TRBJ1-5 provide the parts outside the CDR3, is DAGVTQSPTHLIKTRGQQVTLRCSPKSGHDTVSWYQQALGQGPQFIFQYYEEEERQRGNFPDRFSGHQFPNYSSELNVNALLLGDSALYLCASSLAGVGKPQHFGDGTRLSIL.

A few counts support this clone. V is TRBV7-3 and J is TRBJ1-2; 8 bases agree with TRBD1. Trimming cost V 5 bases and J 7 bases; bases outside gene matches: 3. Germline CDR1 SGHTA, CDR2 FQGTGA. The CDR3 totals 12 residues. Here the CDR3 DNA reads TGTGCCAGCAGCCCCGGACAGGGTGGCTACACCTTC. This translates into CASSPGQGGYTF.

The V call is TRBV5-4, the J call TRBJ2-7; perhaps TRBD2 as D (7 bases). V was clipped by 4 bases and J by 2 bases, with 13 bases between them. The CDR3 runs to 14 residues. Germline V CDR1 and CDR2: SGHNT, YYREEE (reference sequence). Written as DNA, the CDR3 is TGTGCCAGCAGCCGACCGGGGGGCACCTACGAGCAGTACTTC. The encoded protein is CASSRPGGTYEQYF.

J is TRBJ2-3 and V is TRBV4-1; weak D call: TRBD2 (5 bases). Trimming left V 6 bases short and J 0 bases short, with 16 bases between. Looked up from germline, CDR1 is MGHRA and CDR2 is YSYEKL. This CDR3 comprises 16 residues. The DNA of the CDR3 is TGCGCCAGCAGAAGGGCGATGGGAGCTAGCACAGATACGCAGTATTTT. It yields the protein CASRRAMGASTDTQYF.